These 6 T cell receptor beta chains came from one sample sequenced in a study of cytomegalovirus exposure and HLA in healthy donors. The PCR employed 60 Vbeta primers together with 13 Jbeta primers. Data came from immunoSEQ multiplex PCR; TCRdb stores just in-frame clones and leaves some out. The data contain around 150,000 clones, approximately 74% of them singletons. Sequencing was done on a sample of PBMCs. These receptors came from a woman younger than 45 in good health and CMV-seronegative.

This clone turned up a few times. The CDR3 end shows no conserved phenylalanine or tryptophan, and so a read error is likely. Because the CDR3's place on the DNA is in doubt, the DNA is left out and the CDR3 is given as listed by TCRdb. This chain links TRBV4-2 with TRBJ2-3; the D call of TRBD2 is as the table states it, not checked on the DNA. Germline loops: CDR1 LGHNA, CDR2 YNFKEQ. The CDR3 region is 15 residues in length, termini included. The CDR3 reads CASSPPMGLAGDTEV.

The V and J genes are TRBV6-5 and TRBJ2-7, with 8 positions matching TRBD1. Losses at the gene ends were 5 bases for V and 5 bases for J; bases not matched to a gene: 5. CDR1 and CDR2 (germline): MNHEY, SVGAGI. The CDR3 loop spans 13 amino acids. The CDR3, as DNA: TGTGCCAGCAGTGTGACAGGGGTGAACGAGCAGTACTTC. It specifies CASSVTGVNEQYF.

This sequence joins TRBV19 and TRBJ2-3, with TRBD2 matching 10 bases. V shed 2 bases and J 3 bases; nucleotides not matched to a gene: 8. This CDR3 comprises 17 residues. Per germline, CDR1 LNHDA and CDR2 SQIVND (reference sequence). The CDR3 sequence is CASSITSSGSSTDTQYF. The CDR3, as DNA: TGTGCCAGTAGTATAACCTCTAGCGGGAGTTCGACAGATACGCAGTATTTT.

J is TRBJ1-2 and V is TRBV28, with D hard to call. Trimming removed 2 bases from V and 2 bases from J, with 9 bases in between. CDR1 and CDR2 (germline): MDHEN, SYDVKM. The CDR3 is 14 residues long. CDR3 DNA sequence: TGTGCCAGCAGTTTAAGACACATAAACTATGGCTACACCTTC. Translating gives CASSLRHINYGYTF.

V is TRBV7-2 and J is TRBJ2-7, with 9 bases identical to TRBD2. The germline V gene has CDR1 SGHTA and CDR2 FQGNSA. The CDR3 is 18 residues long. With V trimmed by 5 bases and J by 0 bases, 14 bases remained unmatched. The CDR3 sequence: CASSPGGAGGKSSYEQYF. DNA of the CDR3: TGTGCCAGCAGCCCTGGTGGGGCGGGGGGGAAAAGCTCCTACGAGCAGTACTTC.

The CDR3 protein is CASSPGQGANNEQFF. In nucleotides, the CDR3 is TGTGCCAGCTCACCGGGACAGGGGGCGAACAATGAGCAGTTCTTC. The rearrangement joins TRBV18 to TRBJ2-1; TRBD1 agrees at 12 bases. The germline gives CDR1 KGHSH, CDR2 LQKENI. The V and J ends lost 3 bases and 5 bases, in that order; junction bases with no gene match: 2. The CDR3 sequence is 15 residues long.